Listed below are T cell receptor beta chains from one sample, sequenced in a study of identical twins. TCRdb re-derived calls from the 5' RACE reads in MiXCR, one entry per CDR3 protein. This table has 540,000 or so distinct CDR3 sequences, about 20% appearing once. These same data were also listed under a study on yellow fever vaccine responses in identical twins.

The specimen sequenced was CD4+ T cells sorted from blood. These receptors came from a woman aged 18-30 years in good health. The CDR3 runs from the conserved cysteine through the conserved F or W.

j_call | v_call | cdr3_aa
TRBJ2-5 | TRBV27 | CASRTRGGETQYF
TRBJ1-2 | TRBV7-9 | CASIGHRDREDYGYTF
TRBJ1-3 | TRBV12-3/TRBV12-4 | CASSLFAGQGSGNTIYF
TRBJ2-3 | TRBV12-5 | CASGQDSDTQYF
TRBJ1-2 | TRBV28 | CASSLSEVPPYGYTF
TRBJ2-3 | TRBV5-6 | CASSSSYRGSSDTQYF
TRBJ2-7 | TRBV6-1 | CASSATTSGRDSYEQYF
TRBJ2-1 | TRBV7-8 | CASRIEGPVDNEQFF
TRBJ2-7 | TRBV28 | CASRGGAETYEQYF
TRBJ2-1 | TRBV5-1 | CASSLAGTSIYEQFF
TRBJ2-3 | TRBV7-3 | CASSLTAASGMGTDTQYF
TRBJ2-7 | TRBV10-3 | CAISEGSTYEQYF
TRBJ1-1 | TRBV12-3/TRBV12-4 | CASRRGSEAFF
TRBJ2-7 | TRBV11-2 | CASSLSSGGQGGYEQYF
TRBJ1-5 | TRBV5-1 | CASSLGGIDNQPQHF
TRBJ1-2 | TRBV18 | CASSSDGFYGYTF
TRBJ2-5 | TRBV7-9 | CASSSQVGLGQETQYF
TRBJ2-3 | TRBV5-1 | CASSRTGPPDTQYF
TRBJ2-1 | TRBV9 | CASSVLIGGEQFF
TRBJ1-1 | TRBV27 | CASSPGLPNTEAFF
TRBJ2-1 | TRBV5-6 | CASSFIFRAHNEQFF
TRBJ1-5 | TRBV12-3/TRBV12-4 | CASSATATSNQPQHF
TRBJ2-1 | TRBV6-2/TRBV6-3 | CASRARGSPRYNEQFF
TRBJ2-3 | TRBV12-3/TRBV12-4 | CASSLGDLSTDTQYF
TRBJ1-6 | TRBV20-1 | CSARDTRQPLGALHF
TRBJ2-1 | TRBV5-6 | CASSLVGAETDQRGFF
TRBJ2-1 | TRBV5-1 | CASSRPSSGTASHEQFF
TRBJ2-2 | TRBV12-3/TRBV12-4 | CASRLGLARTGELFF
TRBJ2-1 | TRBV10-2 | CASSEFRGFDNEQFF
TRBJ2-2 | TRBV5-5 | CASSVLGSNTGELFF
TRBJ2-3 | TRBV2 | CASSGGRDTQYF
TRBJ2-1 | TRBV7-9 | CASSLYWGDDEQFF
TRBJ2-1 | TRBV7-9 | CASSRGLAGGLNNEQFF
TRBJ2-7 | TRBV2 | CASKLGSYEQYF
TRBJ2-4 | TRBV20-1 | CSASPGQGLAKNIQYF
TRBJ2-3 | TRBV12-3/TRBV12-4 | CASSPDRVGFRGTDTQYF
TRBJ2-3 | TRBV19 | CASSDRQIKPTDTQYF
TRBJ2-2 | TRBV10-3 | CAISESSHRVGELFF
TRBJ2-7 | TRBV12-3/TRBV12-4 | CASSTDRGVGEQYF
TRBJ2-2 | TRBV20-1 | CSAREAGLATGELFF
TRBJ2-2 | TRBV28 | CASSQPINTGELFF
TRBJ2-7 | TRBV4-1 | CASSQEIRRLSVYEQYF
TRBJ2-1 | TRBV5-5 | CASSRGLANYNEQFF
TRBJ2-4 | TRBV5-5 | CASSNRDREAKNIQYF